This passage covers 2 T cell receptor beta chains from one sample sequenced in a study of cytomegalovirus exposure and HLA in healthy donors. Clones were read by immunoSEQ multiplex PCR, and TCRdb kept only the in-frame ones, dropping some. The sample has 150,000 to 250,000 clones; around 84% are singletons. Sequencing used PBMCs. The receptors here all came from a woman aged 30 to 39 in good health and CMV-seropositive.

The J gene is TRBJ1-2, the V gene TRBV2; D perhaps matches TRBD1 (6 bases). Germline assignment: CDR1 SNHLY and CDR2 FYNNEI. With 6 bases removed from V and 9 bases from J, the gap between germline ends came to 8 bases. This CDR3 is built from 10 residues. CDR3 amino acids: CASRQGSYTF. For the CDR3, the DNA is TGTGCCAGCAGGCAGGGGAGCTACACCTTC.

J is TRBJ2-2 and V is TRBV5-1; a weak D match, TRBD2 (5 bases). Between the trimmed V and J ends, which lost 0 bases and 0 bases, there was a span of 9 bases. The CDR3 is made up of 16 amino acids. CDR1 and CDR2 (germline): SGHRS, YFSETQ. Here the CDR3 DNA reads TGCGCCAGCAGCTTGGGGGCACTAGCGAACACCGGGGAGCTGTTTTTT. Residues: CASSLGALANTGELFF.